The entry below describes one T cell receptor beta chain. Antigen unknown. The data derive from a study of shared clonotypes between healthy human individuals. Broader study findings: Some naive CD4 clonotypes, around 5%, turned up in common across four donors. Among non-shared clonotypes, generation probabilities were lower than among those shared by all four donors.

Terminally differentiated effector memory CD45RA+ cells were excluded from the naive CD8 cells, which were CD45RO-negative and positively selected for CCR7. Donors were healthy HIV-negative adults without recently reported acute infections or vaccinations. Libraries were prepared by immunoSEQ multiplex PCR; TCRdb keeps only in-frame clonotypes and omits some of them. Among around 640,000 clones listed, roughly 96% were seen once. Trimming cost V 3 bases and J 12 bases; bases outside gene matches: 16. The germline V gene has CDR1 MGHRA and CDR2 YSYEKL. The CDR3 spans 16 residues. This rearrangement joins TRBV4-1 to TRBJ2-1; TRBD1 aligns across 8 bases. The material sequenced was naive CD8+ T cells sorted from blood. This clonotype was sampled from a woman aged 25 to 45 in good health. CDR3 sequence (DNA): TGCGCCAGCAGCCAGATCAACGTCGGGACAGGAAATCTGCAGTTCTTC. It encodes CASSQINVGTGNLQFF.